This is a list of T cell receptor beta chains from one sample in a study of cytomegalovirus exposure and HLA in healthy donors. The repertoire was sequenced with immunoSEQ multiplex PCR; TCRdb's copy has only in-frame clones and lacks some. The table records some 120,000 clones, around 90% of them present only once. Sample: PBMCs. The receptors originated from a woman younger than 30 in good health and CMV-seronegative. CDR3s include the opening cysteine and the closing phenylalanine or tryptophan. The order of the fields is CDR3 protein, CDR3 DNA, V gene, J gene, clone size, D gene. A D gene is named only where the DNA matches it firmly. Rows give clone size only sometimes, using once, few, many, or a class for an expanded clone.

CASSRTGQGADEKLFF	TGCGCCAGCAGCCGAACCGGACAGGGGGCAGATGAAAAACTGTTTTTT	TRBV5-1	TRBJ1-4	-	TRBD1
CASSQGQGPRYEQYF	TGCGCCAGCAGCCAAGGACAGGGGCCTCGCTACGAGCAGTACTTC	TRBV4-1	TRBJ2-7	-	TRBD1
CASSQLRGHSYEQYF	TGCGCCAGCAGCCAGCTCAGGGGCCACTCCTACGAGCAGTACTTC	TRBV4-1	TRBJ2-7	-	-
CASSTGDRGVREQYF	TGTGCCAGCAGCACCGGGGACAGGGGAGTTAGAGAGCAGTACTTC	TRBV7-9	TRBJ2-7	-	TRBD1
CASSQLLRTLLPGAFF	TGTGCCAGCAGCCAACTCCTCCGGACACTCCTTCCCGGAGCTTTCTTT	TRBV6-6	TRBJ1-1	-	-
CASSVPGTGGELAGTGELFF	TGTGCCAGCAGTGTTCCTGGGACAGGGGGGGAACTAGCTGGAACCGGGGAGCTGTTTTTT	TRBV6-4	TRBJ2-2	-	TRBD1
CASSLDAAGASYEQYF	TGTGCCAGCAGCTTGGATGCAGCGGGAGCCTCCTACGAGCAGTACTTC	TRBV5-4	TRBJ2-7	-	TRBD2
CAWSKLVDTQYF	TGTGCCTGGAGTAAACTCGTGGATACGCAGTATTTT	TRBV30	TRBJ2-3	-	-
CASSRSPGLAIDEQFF	TGCGCCAGCAGCCGTTCGCCGGGACTAGCGATCGATGAGCAGTTCTTC	TRBV4-1	TRBJ2-1	-	TRBD2
CASSSGTSPLQETQYF	TGTGCCAGCAGCTCCGGGACTAGCCCACTACAAGAGACCCAGTACTTC	TRBV11-2	TRBJ2-5	-	TRBD2
CASSVRGSGYEQYF	TGTGCCAGCAGCGTACGAGGCAGCGGATACGAGCAGTACTTC	TRBV9	TRBJ2-7	-	-
CASSVGSRASVNEQFF	TGCGCCAGCAGCGTAGGGTCCAGGGCCTCGGTCAATGAGCAGTTCTTC	TRBV4-1	TRBJ2-1	-	-
CAWSTGQGSYEQYF	TGTGCCTGGAGCACGGGACAGGGCTCCTACGAGCAGTACTTC	TRBV30	TRBJ2-7	-	TRBD1
CASSYSELFSNEQFF	TGTGCCAGCAGTTACTCTGAACTATTCTCCAATGAGCAGTTCTTC	TRBV6-5	TRBJ2-1	-	-
CASSVGTSFSYEQYF	TGTGCCAGCAGCGTAGGGACTAGCTTCTCCTACGAGCAGTACTTC	TRBV9	TRBJ2-7	-	TRBD2
CASSEWRAETQYF	TGTGCCAGCAGTGAATGGAGAGCAGAGACCCAGTACTTC	TRBV25-1	TRBJ2-5	-	-
CASSIEGQGEEKLFF	TGTGCCAGTAGTATAGAAGGGCAGGGGGAAGAAAAACTGTTTTTT	TRBV19	TRBJ1-4	-	TRBD1
CASSARGALREQYF	TGTGCCAGCAGTGCCCGTGGTGCGCTGAGGGAGCAGTACTTC	TRBV6-1	TRBJ2-7	once	-
CASSHPSGSPSEQYF	TGCGCCAGCAGCCACCCTAGCGGGAGTCCCTCCGAGCAGTACTTC	TRBV4-1	TRBJ2-7	-	TRBD2
CASSDRNMDRGRIYEQYF	TGTGCCAGCAGCGATCGGAATATGGACAGGGGGCGCATCTACGAGCAGTACTTC	TRBV11-3	TRBJ2-7	-	TRBD1
CASSPGQGRTEAFF	TGTGCCAGCTCACCGGGACAGGGCCGTACTGAAGCTTTCTTT	TRBV18	TRBJ1-1	-	TRBD1
CASSTISVTGELFF	TGTGCCAGTAGTACCATTAGCGTAACCGGGGAGCTGTTTTTT	TRBV19	TRBJ2-2	few	-
CASSVTTYEQYF	TGTGCCAGCAGCGTAACTACCTACGAGCAGTACTTC	TRBV2	TRBJ2-7	-	-
CASRSGRGNEQFF	TGCGCCAGCAGATCGGGCAGGGGTAATGAGCAGTTCTTC	TRBV5-1	TRBJ2-1	-	-
CASSSQKGLSTGELFF	TGTGCCAGCAGCTCCCAGAAGGGACTTAGCACCGGGGAGCTGTTTTTT	TRBV5-5	TRBJ2-2	-	-
CASTQDRANGELFF	TGTGCCAGTACCCAGGACAGGGCGAACGGGGAGCTGTTTTTT	TRBV19	TRBJ2-2	-	TRBD1